The 17 T cell receptor beta chains in this list originate from one sample, sequenced in a study of cytomegalovirus exposure and HLA in healthy donors. Primers included in the PCR were 60 Vbeta and 13 Jbeta primers. The protocol was immunoSEQ multiplex PCR, while the TCRdb copy is restricted to in-frame clones and leaves out a portion. Of some 110,000 clones in the sample, approximately 75% were seen once. Material: PBMCs. The source of these receptors is a man aged 50-59 years in good health and CMV-seropositive.

This clone was counted a single time. The J gene is TRBJ2-7, the V gene TRBV28; 8 bases fit TRBD1. The V and J ends lost 4 bases and 5 bases, in that order; junction bases with no gene match: 7. This CDR3 spans 14 amino acids. CDR1 and CDR2 (germline): MDHEN, SYDVKM. Here the CDR3 DNA reads TGTGCCAGCAGTTCTCAGGGGGCGCGGGACGAGCAGTACTTC. Its protein is CASSSQGARDEQYF.

This chain connects TRBV5-4 to TRBJ1-1; D may be TRBD1 (6 bases). Germline lookup yields CDR1 SGHNT and CDR2 YYREEE (reference sequence). V lost 3 bases and J lost 4, with 13 bases in between. The CDR3 sequence is 14 residues long. The CDR3 loop is CASSYRVSGTEAFF. The CDR3 region has the DNA TGTGCCAGCAGCTACAGGGTTTCGGGCACTGAAGCTTTCTTT. Filled out from reference TRBV5-4 and TRBJ1-1, the complete variable domain reads ETGVTQSPTHLIKTRGQQVTLRCSSQSGHNTVSWYQQALGQGPQFIFQYYREEENGRGNFPPRFSGLQFPNYSSELNVNALELDDSALYLCASSYRVSGTEAFFGQGTRLTVV.

This rearrangement joins TRBV4-1 to TRBJ1-2; D gene uncertain. V was shortened by 1 base and J by 5 bases, with 5 bases between the two germline ends. In germline, CDR1 is MGHRA, CDR2 YSYEKL. The length of the CDR3 is 12 residues. CDR3 DNA: TGCGCCAGCAGCCAAGTAGATTATGGCTACACCTTC. Its protein product is CASSQVDYGYTF.

This clone was observed a few times. The gene calls are TRBV7-9 and TRBJ1-1; D is undetermined. Germline CDR1 and CDR2: SEHNR and FQNEAQ (reference sequence). With 2 bases removed from V and 1 base from J, the gap between germline ends came to 8 bases. This CDR3 is 14 amino acids long. The CDR3 coding sequence is TGTGCCAGCAGCTTAAGTCGAGGGAACACTGAAGCTTTCTTT. This translates into CASSLSRGNTEAFF. Full variable domain (missing parts from reference TRBV7-9 and TRBJ1-1): DTGVSQNPRHKITKRGQNVTFRCDPISEHNRLYWYRQTLGQGPEFLTYFQNEAQLEKSRLLSDRFSAERPKGSFSTLEIQRTEQGDSAMYLCASSLSRGNTEAFFGQGTRLTVV.

The chain employs TRBV7-3 and TRBJ2-1; TRBD2 agrees at 9 bases. Germline assignment: CDR1 SGHTA and CDR2 FQGTGA. The CDR3 has 14 amino acids. The V gene end was trimmed by 5 bases and the J gene end by 7 bases; junction bases not matched to a gene: 6. In DNA, the CDR3 is TGTGCCAGCAGCCCCAGCGGGGGGAATAATGAGCAGTTCTTC. It specifies CASSPSGGNNEQFF.

On this clone: A far larger clone lies a single base away; this is likely a read error. The chain has TRBV5-5 and TRBJ2-1, with 9 bases lining up with TRBD2. J lost 5 bases, V lost 4 bases, and 7 bases had no gene match. The CDR3 contains 15 residues. Germline assignment: CDR1 SGHKS and CDR2 YYEKEE (reference sequence). The CDR3 DNA sequence: TGTGCCAGCAGCGTGCGGGGACTAGCAAACAATGAGCAGTTCTTC. Its protein product is CASSVRGLANNEQFF. The variable domain in full, with the rest retrieved from reference TRBV5-5 and TRBJ2-1, is DAGVTQSPTHLIKTRGQQVTLRCSPISGHKSVSWYQQVLGQGPQFIFQYYEKEERGRGNFPDRFSARQFPNYSSELNVNALLLGDSALYLCASSVRGLANNEQFFGPGTRLTVL.

The V and J genes are TRBV10-3 and TRBJ2-1, with D uncertain. Germline assignment: CDR1 ENHRY and CDR2 SYGVKD. CDR3 length: 12 amino acids. Between the trimmed V and J ends, which lost 3 bases and 4 bases, there was a span of 4 bases. CDR3 sequence: CAISDLYNEQFF. The CDR3, as DNA: TGTGCCATCAGTGATCTTTACAATGAGCAGTTCTTC.

J is TRBJ2-7 and V is TRBV30; weak D call: TRBD1 (6 bases). In germline, CDR1 is GTSNPN, CDR2 SVGIG (reference sequence). The ends were cut back, 0 bases at V and 0 bases at J, with 15 bases in the middle. CDR3 length: 16 residues. The CDR3 DNA reads as TGTGCCTGGAGTGTACAGGGTCAGGCAAGCTCCTACGAGCAGTACTTC. Translating gives CAWSVQGQASSYEQYF.

The chain couples TRBV2 to TRBJ1-3; TRBD1 matches at 7 bases. The CDR3 length is 16 residues. Per the germline V gene, CDR1 is SNHLY and CDR2 is FYNNEI. J was trimmed by 0 bases and V by 3 bases; bases with no gene match: 5. The chain's CDR3 is CASSELGTASGNTIYF. The CDR3 coding sequence is TGTGCCAGCAGTGAGTTAGGGACAGCCTCTGGAAACACCATATATTTT.

The rearrangement joins TRBV9 to TRBJ2-5; 7 nucleotides line up with TRBD1. J was trimmed by 4 bases and V by 3 bases; bases with no gene match: 6. The CDR3 is 14 amino acids. Germline V gene data show CDR1 as SGDLS and CDR2 as YYNGEE. The CDR3 DNA follows: TGTGCCAGCAGCGCTGGACAGGAAAGAGAGACCCAGTACTTC. This codes for CASSAGQERETQYF.

The rearrangement joins TRBV5-4 to TRBJ1-1; no reliable D call. The CDR3 length is 11 residues. Trimming removed 10 bases from V and 0 bases from J, with 7 bases in between. Germline V gives CDR1 SGHNT, CDR2 YYREEE (reference sequence). The CDR3 protein is CASHMNTEAFF. The CDR3 coding sequence is TGTGCCTCACACATGAACACTGAAGCTTTCTTT.

V gene TRBV27 combines with J gene TRBJ2-5; tentative D call: TRBD1 (5 bases). V lost 5 bases to trimming and J lost 9 bases, with 16 bases between them. Germline V gene sequence: CDR1 MNHEY, CDR2 SMNVEV (reference sequence). This CDR3 region has 13 residues. CDR3: CASSPRQLAAQYF. The CDR3 coding sequence is TGTGCCAGCAGTCCTCGACAGCTCGCGGCCCAGTACTTC.

This clone appeared once. This sequence joins TRBV28 and TRBJ2-3; D possibly corresponds to TRBD2 (5 bases). Germline CDR1 MDHEN, CDR2 SYDVKM. This CDR3 has 16 residues. Trimming left V 3 bases short and J 9 bases short, with 22 bases between. CDR3 coding DNA: TGTGCCAGCAGTTTGGGCCTTCGGAAAAGATCGGGAACGCAGTATTTT. Residues: CASSLGLRKRSGTQYF.

The V and J genes are TRBV4-3 and TRBJ1-1; 9 bases align to TRBD1. CDR3 length: 14 amino acids. J was trimmed by 6 bases and V by 3 bases; bases with no gene match: 5. The V gene's germline CDR1 is LGHNA and CDR2 YSLEER. The CDR3 nucleotides are TGCGCCAGCAGCCAGGGGACAGGGTGGGCTGAAGCTTTCTTT. Translation gives CASSQGTGWAEAFF.

This clone was seen ten or more times. The chain recombines TRBV7-6 with TRBJ1-2, with 7 bases identical to TRBD1. The CDR3 consists of 12 residues. The V and J ends lost 4 bases and 5 bases, in that order; junction bases with no gene match: 1. Germline CDR1 and CDR2: SGHVS and FNYEAQ. CDR3 bases: TGTGCCAGCAGCTCAGGGGGATATGGCTACACCTTC. Protein product: CASSSGGYGYTF.

V gene TRBV6-6 combines with J gene TRBJ2-1; tentative D call: TRBD2 (6 bases). Per the germline V gene, CDR1 is MNHNY and CDR2 is SVGAGI (reference sequence). CDR3 length: 14 amino acids. The V end was cut by 6 bases, the J end by 8 bases, with 17 bases between. This chain's CDR3 is CASSDGGNLDEQFF. As DNA, the CDR3 is TGTGCCAGCAGCGACGGCGGGAACTTGGATGAGCAGTTCTTC.

V gene TRBV5-1 combines with J gene TRBJ1-3, with TRBD1 matching 9 bases. Germline-derived CDR1 and CDR2 are SGHRS and YFSETQ. J lost 3 bases, V lost 4 bases, and 8 bases had no gene match. The CDR3 has 16 amino acids. The DNA of the CDR3 is TGCGCCAGCAGCGATGGACAGGGGAGACGTGGAAACACCATATATTTT. It codes for CASSDGQGRRGNTIYF. The full variable domain, in which reference TRBV5-1 and TRBJ1-3 provide the parts outside the CDR3, is KAGVTQTPRYLIKTRGQQVTLSCSPISGHRSVSWYQQTPGQGLQFLFEYFSETQRNKGNFPGRFSGRQFSNSRSEMNVSTLELGDSALYLCASSDGQGRRGNTIYFGEGSWLTVV.